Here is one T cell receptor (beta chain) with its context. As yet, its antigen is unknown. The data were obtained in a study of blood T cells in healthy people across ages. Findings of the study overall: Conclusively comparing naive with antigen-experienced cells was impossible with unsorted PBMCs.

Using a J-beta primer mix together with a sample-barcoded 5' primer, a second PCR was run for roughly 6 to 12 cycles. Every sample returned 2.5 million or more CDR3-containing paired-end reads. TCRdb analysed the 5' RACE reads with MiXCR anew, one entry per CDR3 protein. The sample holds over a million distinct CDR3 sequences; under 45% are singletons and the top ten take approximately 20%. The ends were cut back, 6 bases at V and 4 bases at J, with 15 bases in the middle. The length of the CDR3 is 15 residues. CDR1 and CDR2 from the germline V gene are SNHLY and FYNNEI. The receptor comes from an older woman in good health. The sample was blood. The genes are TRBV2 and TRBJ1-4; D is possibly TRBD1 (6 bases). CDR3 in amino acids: CASRETGRSNEKLFF. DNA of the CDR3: TGTGCCAGCAGGGAAACAGGGCGAAGTAATGAAAAACTGTTTTTT.